The source of this T cell receptor beta chain is a study of T cell responses to AZD1222 COVID-19 vaccine. Study findings and constraints: Dominant CD4 TCR responses targeted spike regions 160-218 and 743-854. Sampling captured repertoires only after the peak T cell response.

This CDR3 has 13 residues. Germline V gene sequence: CDR1 SGHTA, CDR2 FQGNSA. The ends were cut back, 6 bases at V and 6 bases at J, with 14 bases in the middle. Points on this clone: The target antigen is unknown.

Profiling relied on immunoSEQ multiplex PCR, and the TCRdb table lists in-frame clones only, not all of them. This table holds 95,000 to 110,000 clones, approximately 89% found once. The J gene is TRBJ1-2, the V gene TRBV7-2; weak D call: TRBD1 (6 bases). The input for sequencing was peripheral blood, taken 28 days after the second dose of the MenACWY control vaccine. This TCR was recovered from an adult who received the MenACWY meningococcal vaccine as a control. CDR3 region: CASRARGGDGYTF. CDR3 nucleotides: TGTGCCAGCAGGGCTAGGGGGGGCGATGGCTACACCTTC.